What follows are 28 T cell receptor beta chains derived from one specimen sequenced in a study of glioma-infiltrating T cells after dendritic cell vaccination. Described time point: after dendritic cell vaccination, including at tumor progression/relapse. Assay: immunoSEQ multiplex PCR; the TCRdb copy retains only in-frame clones and omits some. The sample has approximately 24,000 clones; roughly 89% are singletons. The sequencing here drew on blood, taken after dendritic cell vaccination. These receptors all stem from a human donor with glioblastoma.

This clone has only one observation. V and J are TRBV6-1 and TRBJ1-2; TRBD1 matches at 7 bases. Unmatched junction bases numbered 2, after V lost 6 bases and J lost 4 bases. This CDR3 has 12 amino acids. CDR1 is MNHNS, CDR2 SASEGT, per germline. The CDR3 nucleotides are TGTGCCAGCAGGGACAGGCCCTATGGCTACACCTTC. It is translated as CASRDRPYGYTF.

This clone has just one count. V is TRBV21-1 and J is TRBJ2-5; the table's D gene call, TRBD2, was not cross checked with the DNA. The closer fit of TRBJ2-7 to the DNA end suggests the J call may be wrong. TRBV21-1 is a documented pseudogene. The CDR3 sequence is 13 residues long. This CDR3 reads CASSKRDSYEQYF. CDR3 bases: TGTGCCAGCAGCAAGAGGGACTCCTACGAGCAGTACTTC.

To note about this clone: Distinct nucleotide sequences in the sample also encode this CDR3. The chain has TRBV29-1 and TRBJ1-5, with D perhaps TRBD1 (6 bases). The germline CDR1 and CDR2 sequences are SQVTM and ANQGSEA. Trimming cost V 4 bases and J 4 bases, with 8 bases left between them. The CDR3 extends over 12 amino acids. This CDR3 reads CSVGGRNQPQHF. In DNA, the CDR3 is TGCAGCGTTGGGGGGCGGAATCAGCCCCAGCATTTT.

V usage is TRBV5-6 and J usage is TRBJ1-4, with TRBD1 matching over 11 bases. V shed 4 bases and J 8 bases; nucleotides not matched to a gene: 7. The germline V gene has CDR1 SGHDT and CDR2 YYEEEE. The CDR3 has 15 residues. The CDR3 here is CASSKDRGQIEKLFF. The CDR3 DNA reads TGTGCCAGCAGCAAGGACAGGGGGCAGATCGAAAAACTGTTTTTT.

V gene TRBV11-3 combines with J gene TRBJ2-2; D uncertain. The CDR3 has 13 residues. In germline, CDR1 is SGHNT, CDR2 YENEEA. With 6 bases removed from V and 4 bases from J, the gap between germline ends came to 9 bases. In DNA, the CDR3 is TGTGCCAGCAGGGAGTCTAGCACCGGGGAGCTGTTTTTT. It encodes CASRESSTGELFF.

The chain joins TRBV19 to TRBJ1-5; D might be TRBD1 (5 bases). V was shortened by 3 bases and J by 4 bases, with 13 bases between the two germline ends. Looked up from germline, CDR1 is LNHDA and CDR2 is SQIVND (reference sequence). CDR3 size: 15 residues. DNA of the CDR3: TGTGCCAGTAGTATTCTTGGGACTCCGAATCAGCCCCAGCATTTT. This sequence encodes CASSILGTPNQPQHF.

This chain joins TRBV19 and TRBJ2-7; 8 bases are a match to TRBD1. Germline CDR1 and CDR2: LNHDA and SQIVND (reference sequence). The CDR3 covers 15 residues. The V gene end was trimmed by 5 bases and the J gene end by 0 bases; junction bases not matched to a gene: 6. The CDR3 DNA reads TGTGCCAGTAGTCCAGGACAGGGACGCTCCTACGAGCAGTACTTC. Translating it yields CASSPGQGRSYEQYF.

The rearrangement links TRBV10-2 to TRBJ2-2; 10 bases fit TRBD2. In germline, CDR1 is WSHSY, CDR2 SAAADI. The trim removed 7 bases at V and 3 bases at J, leaving 5 bases unmatched. This CDR3 region has 15 residues. DNA of the CDR3: TGCGCCAGCACCAGGACTAGCGGATACACCGGGGAGCTGTTTTTT. Its protein product is CASTRTSGYTGELFF.

The chain couples TRBV15 to TRBJ1-2; tentatively, D is TRBD1 (6 bases). This CDR3 contains 16 residues. V shed 0 bases and J shed 4 bases, with 15 bases lying between them. Germline CDR1 is LNHNV and CDR2 is YYDKDF (reference sequence). CDR3 DNA sequence: TGTGCCACCAGCAGAGATAGGGTAGGGGGTTCCTATGGCTACACCTTC. Amino acid sequence: CATSRDRVGGSYGYTF.

The rearrangement links TRBV20-1 to TRBJ2-3; no clear D. The CDR3 has 11 residues. Germline V CDR1 and CDR2: DFQATT, SNEGSKA (reference sequence). V lost 4 bases and J 4 bases, leaving 6 bases between the germline ends. The CDR3 sequence is CSAIVADTQYF. CDR3 sequence (DNA): TGCAGTGCTATAGTCGCAGATACGCAGTATTTT.

This clone was recorded only once. J is TRBJ2-1 and V is TRBV6-1, with unresolved D. CDR1 MNHNS and CDR2 SASEGT come from the germline V gene. This CDR3 comprises 12 residues. The germline V and J ends were trimmed by 9 bases and 6 bases, with 12 bases remaining between them. CDR3 amino acids: CARKERSNEQFF. CDR3 DNA: TGTGCCAGAAAAGAGAGGTCCAATGAGCAGTTCTTC.

In this sample, this clone turned up a few times. The V gene is TRBV6-1, the J gene TRBJ2-7; TRBD1 matches at 10 bases. Germline CDR1 and CDR2: MNHNS and SASEGT. This CDR3 comprises 16 residues. V dropped 3 bases and J dropped 3; count of bases not matched to a gene: 8. CDR3 DNA: TGTGCCAGCAGTGACGAGGGACAGGGGAAGAGCTACGAGCAGTACTTC. This encodes CASSDEGQGKSYEQYF.

The gene calls are TRBV7-2 and TRBJ2-5; D is possibly TRBD1 (5 bases). The V end was cut by 1 base, the J end by 4 bases, with 10 bases between. This CDR3 has 14 amino acids. Germline V CDR1 and CDR2: SGHTA, FQGNSA. The CDR3 nucleotides read TGTGCCAGCAGCTTAGGTAGTAGGGGAGAGACCCAGTACTTC. The encoded protein is CASSLGSRGETQYF.

This chain joins TRBV10-1 and TRBJ1-5; D possibly corresponds to TRBD1 (5 bases). V lost 3 bases and J lost 1, with 7 bases in between. The CDR3 has 14 residues. Germline V CDR1 and CDR2: WNHNN, SYGVQD (reference sequence). The CDR3 DNA reads TGCGCCAGCAGTGAAAGGGGCAGCAATCAGCCCCAGCATTTT. Its protein is CASSERGSNQPQHF.

This clone was seen a few times. The sample has other DNA sequences that encode this CDR3 too. The chain joins TRBV29-1 to TRBJ2-2; weak D call: TRBD2 (7 bases). Trimming pared 4 bases from V and 5 bases from J, leaving 14 bases between. CDR1 SQVTM and CDR2 ANQGSEA come from the germline V gene. This CDR3 has 14 amino acids. The CDR3 is CSVGRGAGTGELFF. Here the CDR3 DNA reads TGCAGCGTTGGCCGGGGGGCCGGGACCGGGGAGCTGTTTTTT.

The CDR3 is CASSPLVTGSGNTIYF. The CDR3, as DNA: TGTGCCAGCAGCCCATTAGTCACCGGCTCTGGAAACACCATATATTTT. The genes are TRBV2 and TRBJ1-3, with D unresolved. The CDR3 has 16 residues. Germline CDR1 reads SNHLY; CDR2 reads FYNNEI. Trimming removed 6 bases at V and 0 bases at J, with 15 bases between.

The chain uses TRBV6-4 and TRBJ1-3, with D possibly matching TRBD1 (6 bases). Germline V CDR1 and CDR2: MRHNA, SNTAGT. The CDR3 sequence is 13 residues long. Deletions cut 9 bases from V and 2 bases from J, with 11 bases between. The CDR3 protein is CARQGTTGNTIYF. The CDR3 DNA is TGTGCCAGACAGGGAACGACTGGAAACACCATATATTTT.

The V call is TRBV10-3, the J call TRBJ1-2; tentative D call: TRBD1 (5 bases). Germline loops: CDR1 ENHRY, CDR2 SYGVKD. The CDR3 loop spans 14 amino acids. Trimming pared 8 bases from V and 4 bases from J, leaving 17 bases between. CDR3 amino acids: CAIGALGISYGYTF. CDR3 sequence (DNA): TGTGCCATCGGGGCTCTGGGGATTAGCTATGGCTACACCTTC.

This clone appeared once. This chain links TRBV2 with TRBJ2-3; TRBD2 matches at 12 bases. CDR1 and CDR2 from the germline V gene are SNHLY and FYNNEI. V trimming: 5 bases; J trimming: 5 bases; junction bases outside the gene matches: 2. The CDR3 contains 14 residues. CDR3 sequence: CASSTSGGIDTQYF. The CDR3 bases are TGTGCCAGCAGTACTAGCGGGGGGATAGATACGCAGTATTTT.

The chain is built from TRBV30 and TRBJ2-3; TRBD2 is a possible D gene (5 bases). Trimming removed 3 bases at V and 9 bases at J, with 13 bases between. Germline CDR1 GTSNPN, CDR2 SVGIG (reference sequence). CDR3 size: 12 residues. CDR3 in amino acids: CAWSVTSGTQYF. Written as DNA, the CDR3 is TGTGCCTGGAGCGTTACTAGTGGGACGCAGTATTTT.

The V call is TRBV10-3, the J call TRBJ2-1, with D tentatively TRBD1 (6 bases). Trimming took 7 bases from V and 8 from J, leaving 12 bases between them. Germline CDR1 ENHRY, CDR2 SYGVKD. The CDR3 is 12 residues long. The CDR3 DNA reads TGTGCCATCAAAAGACCAGGGGATGAGCAGTTCTTC. Amino acid sequence: CAIKRPGDEQFF.

This clone was observed a single time. The chain couples TRBV5-1 to TRBJ2-7; D possibly corresponds to TRBD2 (6 bases). The V end lost 0 bases, the J end lost 0 bases, and 16 bases lay between the germline ends. The V gene's germline CDR1 is SGHRS and CDR2 YFSETQ. This CDR3 region has 17 residues. CDR3 residues: CASSLAVLRGRSYEQYF. Written as DNA, the CDR3 is TGCGCCAGCAGCTTGGCCGTTTTGCGGGGCCGCTCCTACGAGCAGTACTTC.

This clone was seen just once. The rearrangement uses TRBV12-2 and TRBJ2-2; TRBD1, as called in the table, went unchecked against the DNA. TRBV12-2 is assigned pseudogene status. The CDR3 runs 16 residues. The CDR3: CASRLAGTGRTGELFF. The DNA for the CDR3 is TGTGCAAGTCGCTTAGCGGGGACAGGGCGGACCGGGGAGCTGTTTTTT.

This chain joins TRBV11-2 and TRBJ1-6; possible D gene TRBD1, 6 bases. The V gene lost 5 bases and the J gene lost 5 bases, with 13 bases spanning the gap. The CDR3 totals 15 residues. The germline V gene encodes CDR1 SGHAT and CDR2 FQNNGV. In DNA, the CDR3 is TGTGCCAGCAGCCCGGGGGGCTGGGATAATTCACCCCTCCACTTT. This codes for CASSPGGWDNSPLHF.

The chain employs TRBV19 and TRBJ2-1; 7 nucleotides align to TRBD2. Germline-derived CDR1 and CDR2 are LNHDA and SQIVND (reference sequence). The CDR3 extends over 13 amino acids. With V trimmed by 4 bases and J by 4 bases, 1 base remained unmatched. CDR3 DNA: TGTGCCAGTAGTAATAGCGGGTACAATGAGCAGTTCTTC. Its translation is CASSNSGYNEQFF.

This clone was picked up a small number of times. V is TRBV11-2 and J is TRBJ2-1; 8 bases are a match to TRBD1. V was pared by 3 bases and J by 7 bases, with 8 bases of the junction left unmatched. Germline V CDR1 and CDR2: SGHAT, FQNNGV. The CDR3 runs to 15 residues. The CDR3: CASSFSGTGTNEQFF. For the CDR3, the DNA is TGTGCCAGCAGCTTCTCCGGGACAGGTACTAATGAGCAGTTCTTC.

CDR3 sequence reads: CASSQEKAGGPETQYF. The CDR3 DNA reads as TGTGCCAGCAGCCAAGAAAAGGCGGGGGGCCCCGAGACCCAGTACTTC. The V and J genes are TRBV4-2 and TRBJ2-5; TRBD2 matches 8 bases. Per germline, CDR1 LGHNA and CDR2 YNFKEQ. The V segment lost 0 bases and the J segment 5 bases; nucleotides outside the gene matches: 8. This CDR3 has 16 residues.

This clone was seen a handful of times. The chain carries TRBV7-2 and TRBJ2-7, with 8 bases that match TRBD2. This CDR3 is 16 amino acids long. Trimming removed 5 bases from V and 2 bases from J; junction bases left unmatched: 11. Germline V lookup: CDR1 SGHTA, CDR2 FQGNSA. CDR3 coding DNA: TGTGCCAGCAGCGCACCCCCCGGGGGGGCGGCCTACGAGCAGTACTTC. Protein product: CASSAPPGGAAYEQYF.